This T cell receptor (beta chain) was captured in a study of T cells in Graves' hyperthyroidism and ophthalmopathy. Broader study findings: Peripheral blood also featured most of the thyroid clonotypes expanded above 0.001. Separating ophthalmopathy from stable hyperthyroidism was achieved by a 13 V-J model.

This clonotype was detected a few times. Its matching antigen is unknown. Diagnoses used clinical symptoms, serum thyroxine and TRAb, thyroid ultrasound and orbital computed tomography. The CDR3 is 16 residues long. J was trimmed by 4 bases and V by 7 bases; bases with no gene match: 14. CDR1 is SGHRS, CDR2 YFSETQ, per germline. Using RNA transcripts as the source, TCR beta CDR3 regions were amplified. HTBI primers were used for first-round RT-PCR of the TCR CDR3. TCRdb ran MiXCR on the multiplex PCR reads and lists one entry per CDR3 protein. This sample has approximately 400,000 distinct CDR3 sequences, with around 18% found just once.

The V and J genes are TRBV5-1 and TRBJ2-5; 9 bases agree with TRBD2. This receptor was identified in a young man with Graves' ophthalmopathy. The sequenced sample consisted of blood. DNA of the CDR3: TGCGCCAGCTGGGGAAATAGCGGGGGATCCCGAGAGACCCAGTACTTC. Its protein is CASWGNSGGSRETQYF.